The 19 T cell receptor beta chains listed next were all sequenced from one sample in a study of read filtering for tumor transcriptome and immune sequencing. From around 440 ng of RNA, a library with molecular barcoded alpha/delta and beta/gamma adaptors was made. One entry per CDR3 protein, called by TCRdb with MiXCR from the reads. The sample records roughly 60,000 distinct CDR3 sequences, 20% to 25% being singletons. The sequenced sample was a population of CD138-negative cells sorted from bone marrow. The receptors stem from a donor older than 35 with multiple myeloma.

This clonotype was picked up many times. The chain combines TRBV11-2 with TRBJ2-1; 7 bases are a match to TRBD2. Germline CDR1 SGHAT, CDR2 FQNNGV. This CDR3 contains 14 residues. J was trimmed by 5 bases and V by 6 bases; bases with no gene match: 7. This chain's CDR3 is CASRSGGAHNEQFF. CDR3 DNA sequence: TGTGCCAGCAGATCGGGGGGAGCCCACAATGAGCAGTTCTTC. The full variable domain, completed using reference TRBV11-2 and TRBJ2-1, is EAGVAQSPRYKIIEKRQSVAFWCNPISGHATLYWYQQILGQGPKLLIQFQNNGVVDDSQLPKDRFSAERLKGVDSTLKIQPAKLEDSAVYLCASRSGGAHNEQFFGPGTRLTVL.

There are many counts of this clonotype. The rearrangement uses TRBV12-3 or TRBV12-4 and TRBJ1-1, with 7 bases matching TRBD1. After removal of 6 bases from V and 0 bases from J, the junction contained 10 bases not matched to a gene. This CDR3 comprises 16 residues. The CDR3 coding sequence is TGTGCCAGCAGCCCCGGACAGGACTTACTGAACACTGAAGCTTTCTTT. This sequence encodes CASSPGQDLLNTEAFF.

The sample holds a few counts of this clonotype. The chain carries TRBV20-1 and TRBJ1-1; the D is unclear. The CDR3 has 12 residues. Germline assignment: CDR1 DFQATT and CDR2 SNEGSKA (reference sequence). The V end was cut by 8 bases, the J end by 2 bases, with 12 bases between. The CDR3 loop is CSSPDGNTEAFF. CDR3 in DNA: TGCAGTTCCCCGGACGGCAACACTGAAGCTTTCTTT.

This clonotype was recorded at least ten times. The chain links TRBV11-2 to TRBJ1-3; 9 bases are a match to TRBD1. Germline V gives CDR1 SGHAT, CDR2 FQNNGV. The CDR3 covers 16 residues. V lost 2 bases, J lost 3 bases, and 5 bases stayed unmatched. The CDR3 DNA reads as TGTGCCAGCAGCTTACGAGGGACAGGGATTGGAAACACCATATATTTT. As protein: CASSLRGTGIGNTIYF.

Note on this clonotype: A clone one base away is much larger, so this may be a read error. This chain links TRBV20-1 with TRBJ1-1; 8 bases align to TRBD1. Germline V CDR1 and CDR2: DFQATT, SNEGSKA (reference sequence). The CDR3 totals 15 residues. V was clipped by 4 bases and J by 5 bases; unmatched bases: 12. The chain's CDR3 is CSAKGQGALSTEAFF. Written as DNA, the CDR3 is TGCAGTGCTAAAGGGCAGGGGGCCCTAAGTACTGAAGCTTTCTTT.

This clonotype showed up many times. The CDR3 nucleotides are TGCAGCGTTGTCTTTCAGGGGCTCTCCTACGAGCAGTACTTC. This translates into CSVVFQGLSYEQYF. The J gene is TRBJ2-7, the V gene TRBV29-1; possibly TRBD1 for D (6 bases). The CDR3 is 14 amino acids. The V end lost 4 bases, the J end lost 0 bases, and 13 bases lay between the germline ends. Germline values: CDR1 SQVTM, CDR2 ANQGSEA.

This clonotype appeared many times. The V gene is TRBV6-2 or TRBV6-3, the J gene TRBJ1-4, with D unclear. Germline V gene data show CDR1 as MNHEY and CDR2 as SVGEGT. The V and J ends lost 2 bases and 7 bases respectively, with 14 bases between them. The CDR3 runs to 15 residues. CDR3 region: CASSYPDYGPEKLFF. CDR3 DNA: TGTGCCAGCAGTTACCCGGACTACGGCCCTGAAAAACTGTTTTTT.

V is TRBV3-1 and J is TRBJ2-7; D perhaps matches TRBD2 (5 bases). V gave up 1 base and J gave up 3 bases, with 10 bases separating them. The CDR3 has 14 amino acids. Germline CDR1 LGHDT, CDR2 YNNKEL (reference sequence). CDR3 sequence: CASSQGLTNYEQYF. The CDR3 DNA follows: TGTGCCAGCAGCCAAGGTCTGACTAACTACGAGCAGTACTTC.

By share, this clonotype counts as hyperexpanded. This chain connects TRBV12-3 or TRBV12-4 to TRBJ2-1; 10 bases line up with TRBD1. Trimming removed 6 bases from V and 7 bases from J; junction bases left unmatched: 6. The CDR3 contains 14 residues. DNA for the CDR3: TGTGCCAGCAGCCGCTGGGACAGGGGTAATGAGCAGTTCTTC. It encodes CASSRWDRGNEQFF.

This clonotype was seen many times. The chain links TRBV7-6 to TRBJ2-7; D gene unclear. V was cut by 5 bases and J by 2 bases, with 13 bases left in between. Germline V gene sequence: CDR1 SGHVS, CDR2 FNYEAQ. This CDR3 has 14 amino acids. The CDR3 region has the DNA TGTGCCAGCAGCCCAGCCACCCCTCCCTACGAGCAGTACTTC. This encodes CASSPATPPYEQYF.

This clonotype was seen at least ten times. V and J are TRBV6-1 and TRBJ1-5; D may be TRBD1 (5 bases). Germline-derived CDR1 and CDR2 are MNHNS and SASEGT. CDR3 size: 13 residues. V shed 5 bases and J shed 6 bases, with 11 bases lying between them. The CDR3 loop is CASSWDGTQPQHF. The CDR3 coding sequence is TGTGCCAGCAGTTGGGACGGGACTCAGCCCCAGCATTTT.

About this clonotype: A much larger clone differs from this one at a single base, so this may be a read error. The CDR3 DNA reads TGTGCCAGCAGTTCAACGGGACCTCCCTACGAGCAGTACTTC. This gives the protein CASSSTGPPYEQYF. The chain employs TRBV12-3 or TRBV12-4 and TRBJ2-7; D could derive from TRBD1 or TRBD2 (5 bases each). The CDR3 contains 14 residues. Trimming stripped 4 bases from V and 2 bases from J, with 12 bases between.

The table lists this clonotype with a few counts. The rearrangement uses TRBV20-1 and TRBJ2-7; 9 nucleotides agree with TRBD2. CDR3 length equals 15 residues. V lost 1 base and J lost 4; bases outside the gene matches: 8. Germline V lookup: CDR1 DFQATT, CDR2 SNEGSKA (reference sequence). CDR3 in amino acids: CSARGIAGVGYEQYF. DNA of the CDR3: TGCAGTGCTAGAGGTATAGCGGGAGTCGGGTACGAGCAGTACTTC.

This sequence joins TRBV2 and TRBJ1-2; D is undetermined. Germline V lookup: CDR1 SNHLY, CDR2 FYNNEI. V gave up 5 bases and J gave up 7 bases, with 14 bases separating them. CDR3 size: 13 residues. Here the CDR3 reads CASSRYRESGYTF. The CDR3 DNA reads as TGTGCCAGCAGTAGGTATAGGGAATCTGGCTACACCTTC. Combining the CDR3 with reference TRBV2 and TRBJ1-2 gives the whole variable domain EPEVTQTPSHQVTQMGQEVILRCVPISNHLYFYWYRQILGQKVEFLVSFYNNEISEKSEIFDDQFSVERPDGSNFTLKIRSTKLEDSAMYFCASSRYRESGYTFGSGTRLTVV.

This sequence joins TRBV12-3 or TRBV12-4 and TRBJ1-1; 8 bases are shared with TRBD1. The V segment lost 5 bases and the J segment 0 bases; nucleotides outside the gene matches: 5. This CDR3 is built from 15 residues. CDR3 bases: TGTGCCAGCAGTCAAGGACAGGGACTGAACACTGAAGCTTTCTTT. Protein product: CASSQGQGLNTEAFF.

The table lists this clonotype with many counts. The rearrangement uses TRBV6-6 and TRBJ2-2, with 7 bases lining up with TRBD1. The germline CDR1 and CDR2 sequences are MNHNY and SVGAGI (reference sequence). With 2 bases clipped from V and 3 bases from J, the junction kept 3 bases outside the gene matches. The CDR3 totals 15 residues. DNA of the CDR3: TGTGCCAGCAGTTACCCCGGGACAGACACCGGGGAGCTGTTTTTT. Amino acid sequence: CASSYPGTDTGELFF.

In regard to this clonotype: A much bigger clone sits one base away, suggesting this may be a read error. V usage is TRBV6-8 and J usage is TRBJ2-3; D is possibly TRBD1 or TRBD2 (6 bases each). Germline values: CDR1 MNHGY, CDR2 SAAAGT. The CDR3 is made up of 14 amino acids. Between the trimmed V and J ends, which lost 8 bases and 4 bases, there was a span of 16 bases. CDR3 DNA sequence: TGTGCCAGCGTGATCGGGGGCGGCGCAGATACGCAGTATTTT. Translating it yields CASVIGGGADTQYF.

This clonotype was counted between two and nine times. This chain uses TRBV28 with TRBJ2-5; tentatively, D is TRBD2 (6 bases). The CDR3 runs 16 residues. CDR1 is MDHEN and CDR2 is SYDVKM in the germline V gene. V lost 3 bases to trimming and J lost 5 bases, with 19 bases between them. CDR3 in amino acids: CASSFGGSERWETQYF. The DNA of the CDR3 is TGTGCCAGCAGTTTCGGAGGGAGTGAGCGTTGGGAGACCCAGTACTTC.

The table lists this clonotype with many counts. The chain is built from TRBV12-3 or TRBV12-4 and TRBJ1-6; D gene ambiguous. The V and J ends lost 2 bases and 5 bases respectively, with 7 bases between them. This CDR3 is 14 amino acids long. The CDR3 sequence is CASSLSQHNSPLHF. DNA of the CDR3: TGTGCCAGCAGTTTATCGCAGCATAATTCACCCCTCCACTTT.